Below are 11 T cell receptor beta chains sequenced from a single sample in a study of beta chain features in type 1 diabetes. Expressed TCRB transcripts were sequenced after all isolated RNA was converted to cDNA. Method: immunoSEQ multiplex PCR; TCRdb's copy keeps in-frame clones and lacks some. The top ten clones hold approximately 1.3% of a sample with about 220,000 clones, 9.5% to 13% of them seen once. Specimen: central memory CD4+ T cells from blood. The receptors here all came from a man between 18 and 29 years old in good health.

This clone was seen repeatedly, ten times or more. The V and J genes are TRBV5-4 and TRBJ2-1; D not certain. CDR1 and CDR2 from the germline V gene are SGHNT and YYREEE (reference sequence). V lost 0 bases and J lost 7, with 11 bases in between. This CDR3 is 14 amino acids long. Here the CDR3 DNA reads TGTGCCAGCAGCTTGGTATCCGTTTCGAATGAGCAGTTCTTC. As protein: CASSLVSVSNEQFF.

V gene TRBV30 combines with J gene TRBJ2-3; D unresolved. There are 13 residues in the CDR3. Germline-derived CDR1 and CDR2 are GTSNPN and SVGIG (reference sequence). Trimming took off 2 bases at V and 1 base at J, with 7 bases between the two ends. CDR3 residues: CAWSPAGTDTQYF. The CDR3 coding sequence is TGTGCCTGGAGTCCGGCCGGCACAGATACGCAGTATTTT. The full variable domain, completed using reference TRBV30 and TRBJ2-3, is SQTIHQWPATLVQPVGSPLSLECTVEGTSNPNLYWYRQAAGRGLQLLFYSVGIGQISSEVPQNLSASRPQDRQFILSSKKLLLSDSGFYLCAWSPAGTDTQYFGPGTRLTVL.

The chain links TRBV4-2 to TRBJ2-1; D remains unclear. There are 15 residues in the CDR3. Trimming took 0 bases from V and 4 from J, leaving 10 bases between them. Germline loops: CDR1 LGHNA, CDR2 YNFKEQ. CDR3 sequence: CASSQDGLGYNEQFF. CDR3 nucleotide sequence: TGTGCCAGCAGCCAAGATGGTCTGGGTTACAATGAGCAGTTCTTC.

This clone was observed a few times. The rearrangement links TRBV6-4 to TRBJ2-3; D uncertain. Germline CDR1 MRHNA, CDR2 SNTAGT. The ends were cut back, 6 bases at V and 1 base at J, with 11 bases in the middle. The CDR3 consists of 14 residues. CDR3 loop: CASSHGVGTDTQYF. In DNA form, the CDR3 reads TGTGCCAGCAGCCATGGAGTGGGCACAGATACGCAGTATTTT.

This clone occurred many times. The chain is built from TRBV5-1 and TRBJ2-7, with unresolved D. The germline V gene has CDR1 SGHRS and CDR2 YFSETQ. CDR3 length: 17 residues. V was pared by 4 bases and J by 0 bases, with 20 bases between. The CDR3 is CASSAAEVSFSSYEQYF. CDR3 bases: TGCGCCAGCAGCGCAGCCGAGGTCAGCTTTAGCTCCTACGAGCAGTACTTC.

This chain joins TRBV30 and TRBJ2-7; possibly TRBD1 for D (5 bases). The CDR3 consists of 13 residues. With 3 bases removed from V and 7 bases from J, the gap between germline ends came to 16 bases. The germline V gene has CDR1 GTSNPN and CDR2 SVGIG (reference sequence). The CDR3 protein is CAWSRVSSREQYF. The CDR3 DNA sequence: TGTGCCTGGAGCAGGGTCTCGTCGCGGGAGCAGTACTTC. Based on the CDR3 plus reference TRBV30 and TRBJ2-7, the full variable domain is SQTIHQWPATLVQPVGSPLSLECTVEGTSNPNLYWYRQAAGRGLQLLFYSVGIGQISSEVPQNLSASRPQDRQFILSSKKLLLSDSGFYLCAWSRVSSREQYFGPGTRLTVT.

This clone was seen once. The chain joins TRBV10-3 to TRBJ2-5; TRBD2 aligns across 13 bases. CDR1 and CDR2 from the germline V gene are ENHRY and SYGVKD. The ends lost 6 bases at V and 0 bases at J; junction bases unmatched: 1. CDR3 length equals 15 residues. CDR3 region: CAISGTSGNQETQYF. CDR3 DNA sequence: TGTGCCATCAGCGGGACTAGCGGGAACCAAGAGACCCAGTACTTC.

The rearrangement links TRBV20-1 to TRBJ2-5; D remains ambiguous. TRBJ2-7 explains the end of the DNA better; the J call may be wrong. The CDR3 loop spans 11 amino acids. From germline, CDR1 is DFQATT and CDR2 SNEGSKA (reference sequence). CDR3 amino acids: CSASRAGEQYF. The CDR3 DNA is TGCAGTGCTAGTAGGGCAGGCGAGCAGTACTTC.

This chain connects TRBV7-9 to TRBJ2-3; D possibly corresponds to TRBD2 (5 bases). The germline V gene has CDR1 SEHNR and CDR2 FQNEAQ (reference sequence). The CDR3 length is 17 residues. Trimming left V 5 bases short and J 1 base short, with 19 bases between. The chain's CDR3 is CASSPRSSAGRTDTQYF. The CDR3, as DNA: TGTGCCAGCAGCCCCCGGAGTTCGGCGGGCCGCACAGATACGCAGTATTTT. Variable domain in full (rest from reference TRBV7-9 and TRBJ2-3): DTGVSQNPRHKITKRGQNVTFRCDPISEHNRLYWYRQTLGQGPEFLTYFQNEAQLEKSRLLSDRFSAERPKGSFSTLEIQRTEQGDSAMYLCASSPRSSAGRTDTQYFGPGTRLTVL.

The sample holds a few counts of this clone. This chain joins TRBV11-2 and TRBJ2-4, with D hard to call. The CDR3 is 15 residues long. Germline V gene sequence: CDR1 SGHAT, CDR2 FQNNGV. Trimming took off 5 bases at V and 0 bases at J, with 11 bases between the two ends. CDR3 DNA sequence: TGTGCCAGCAGCACTAACACGATAGCCAAAAACATTCAGTACTTC. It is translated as CASSTNTIAKNIQYF.

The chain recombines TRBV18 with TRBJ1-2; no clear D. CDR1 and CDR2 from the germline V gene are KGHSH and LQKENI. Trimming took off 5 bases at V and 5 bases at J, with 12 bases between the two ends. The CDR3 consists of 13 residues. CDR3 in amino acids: CASSTSEEYGYTF. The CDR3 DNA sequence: TGTGCCAGCTCAACTTCAGAGGAGTATGGCTACACCTTC.